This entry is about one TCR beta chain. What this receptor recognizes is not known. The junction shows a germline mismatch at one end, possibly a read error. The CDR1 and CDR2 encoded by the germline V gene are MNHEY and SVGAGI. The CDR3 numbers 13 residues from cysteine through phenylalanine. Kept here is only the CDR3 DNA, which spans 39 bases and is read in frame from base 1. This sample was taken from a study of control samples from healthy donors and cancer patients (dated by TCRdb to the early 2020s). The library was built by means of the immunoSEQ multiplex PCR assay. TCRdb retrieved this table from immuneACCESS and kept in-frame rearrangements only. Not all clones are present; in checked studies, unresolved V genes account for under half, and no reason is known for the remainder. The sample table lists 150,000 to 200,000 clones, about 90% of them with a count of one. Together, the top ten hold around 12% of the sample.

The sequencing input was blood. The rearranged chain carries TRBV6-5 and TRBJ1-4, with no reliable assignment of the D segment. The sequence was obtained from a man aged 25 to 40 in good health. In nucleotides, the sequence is TGTGCCAGCAGTTACGACCCTAAGGAAAAACTGTTTTTT. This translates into CASSYDPKEKLFF.